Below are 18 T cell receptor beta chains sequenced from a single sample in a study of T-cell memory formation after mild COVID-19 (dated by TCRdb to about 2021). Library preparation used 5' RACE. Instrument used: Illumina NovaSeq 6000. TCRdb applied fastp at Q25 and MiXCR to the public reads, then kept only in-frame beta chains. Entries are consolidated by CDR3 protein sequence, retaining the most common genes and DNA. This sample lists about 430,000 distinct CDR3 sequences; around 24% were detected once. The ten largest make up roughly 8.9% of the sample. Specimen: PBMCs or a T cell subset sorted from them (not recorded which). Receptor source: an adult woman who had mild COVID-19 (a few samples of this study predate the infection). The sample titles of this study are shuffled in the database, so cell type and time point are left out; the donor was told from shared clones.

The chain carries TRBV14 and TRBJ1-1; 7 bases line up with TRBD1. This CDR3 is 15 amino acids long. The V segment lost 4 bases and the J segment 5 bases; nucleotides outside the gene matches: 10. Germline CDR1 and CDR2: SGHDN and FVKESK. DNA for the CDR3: TGTGCCAGCAGCCCCCTGACAGGGTGGGAGACTGAAGCTTTCTTT. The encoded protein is CASSPLTGWETEAFF.

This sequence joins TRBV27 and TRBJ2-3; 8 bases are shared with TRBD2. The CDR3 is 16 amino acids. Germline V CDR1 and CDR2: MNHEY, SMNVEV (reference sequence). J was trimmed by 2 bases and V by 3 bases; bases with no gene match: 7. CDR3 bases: TGTGCCAGCAGTTTTCTGAGGCGGGAGGACACAGATACGCAGTATTTT. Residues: CASSFLRREDTDTQYF.

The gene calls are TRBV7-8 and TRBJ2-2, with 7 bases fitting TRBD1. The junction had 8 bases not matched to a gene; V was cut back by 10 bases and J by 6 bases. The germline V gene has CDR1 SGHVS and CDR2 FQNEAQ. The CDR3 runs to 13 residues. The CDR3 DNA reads TGTGCCACCTTCGGAAGGGGGCCCGGGGAGCTGTTTTTT. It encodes CATFGRGPGELFF.

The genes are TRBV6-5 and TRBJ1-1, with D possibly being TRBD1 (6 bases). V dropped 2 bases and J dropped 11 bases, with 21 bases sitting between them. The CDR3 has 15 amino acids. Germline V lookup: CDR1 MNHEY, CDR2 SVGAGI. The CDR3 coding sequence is TGTGCCAGCAGTTACGGTCCGGGGGCGCGGAATAGGGCTTTCTTT. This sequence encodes CASSYGPGARNRAFF.

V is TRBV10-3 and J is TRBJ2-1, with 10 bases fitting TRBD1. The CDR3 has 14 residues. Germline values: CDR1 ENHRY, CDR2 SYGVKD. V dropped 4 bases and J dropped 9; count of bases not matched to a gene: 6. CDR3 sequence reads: CAISGTGGSGEQFF. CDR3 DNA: TGTGCCATCAGTGGGACAGGGGGATCCGGTGAGCAGTTCTTC.

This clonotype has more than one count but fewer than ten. Here the CDR3 reads CSVDPGWGETQYF. The CDR3 region has the DNA TGCAGCGTTGACCCAGGCTGGGGAGAGACCCAGTACTTC. The chain uses TRBV29-1 and TRBJ2-5; D gene unclear. In germline, CDR1 is SQVTM, CDR2 ANQGSEA. The CDR3 has 13 amino acids. Trimming removed 3 bases at V and 4 bases at J, with 12 bases between.

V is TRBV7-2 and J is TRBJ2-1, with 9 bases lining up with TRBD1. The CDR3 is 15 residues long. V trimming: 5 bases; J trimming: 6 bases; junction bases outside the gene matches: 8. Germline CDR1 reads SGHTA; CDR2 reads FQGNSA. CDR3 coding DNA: TGTGCCAGCAGCCAAGGACAGGGGTGGAGCAATGAGCAGTTCTTC. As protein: CASSQGQGWSNEQFF.

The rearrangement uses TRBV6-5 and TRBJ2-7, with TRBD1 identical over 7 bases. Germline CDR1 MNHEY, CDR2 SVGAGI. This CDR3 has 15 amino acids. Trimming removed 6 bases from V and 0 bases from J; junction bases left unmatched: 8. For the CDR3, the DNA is TGTGCCAGCAGCACCCCGGGACAGAGCTCCTACGAGCAGTACTTC. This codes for CASSTPGQSSYEQYF.

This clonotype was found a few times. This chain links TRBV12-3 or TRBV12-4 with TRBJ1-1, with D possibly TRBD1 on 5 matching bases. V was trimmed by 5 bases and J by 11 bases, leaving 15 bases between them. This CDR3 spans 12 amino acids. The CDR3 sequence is CASSPGGFDAFF. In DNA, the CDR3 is TGTGCCAGCAGTCCTGGGGGGTTTGACGCTTTCTTT.

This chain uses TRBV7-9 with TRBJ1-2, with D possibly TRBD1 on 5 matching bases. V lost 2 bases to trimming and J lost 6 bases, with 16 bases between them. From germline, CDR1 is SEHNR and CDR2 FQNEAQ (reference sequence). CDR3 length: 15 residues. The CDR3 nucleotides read TGTGCCAGCAGCTTAATGGGGCAGGGAAAGGATGGCTACACCTTC. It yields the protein CASSLMGQGKDGYTF. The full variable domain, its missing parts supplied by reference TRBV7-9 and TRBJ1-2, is DTGVSQNPRHKITKRGQNVTFRCDPISEHNRLYWYRQTLGQGPEFLTYFQNEAQLEKSRLLSDRFSAERPKGSFSTLEIQRTEQGDSAMYLCASSLMGQGKDGYTFGSGTRLTVV.

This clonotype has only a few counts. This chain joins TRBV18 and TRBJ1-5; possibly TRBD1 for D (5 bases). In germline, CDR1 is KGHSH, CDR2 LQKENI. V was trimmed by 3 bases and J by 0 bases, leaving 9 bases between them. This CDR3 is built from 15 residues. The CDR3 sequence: CASSPSGPSNQPQHF. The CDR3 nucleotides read TGTGCCAGCTCACCCTCGGGGCCTAGCAATCAGCCCCAGCATTTT.

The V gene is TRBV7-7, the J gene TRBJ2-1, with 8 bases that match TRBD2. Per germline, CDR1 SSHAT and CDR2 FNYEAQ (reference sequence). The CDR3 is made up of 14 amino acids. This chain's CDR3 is CAVSGGENSNEQFF. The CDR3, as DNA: TGTGCGGTCTCGGGGGGGGAAAATAGCAATGAGCAGTTCTTC.

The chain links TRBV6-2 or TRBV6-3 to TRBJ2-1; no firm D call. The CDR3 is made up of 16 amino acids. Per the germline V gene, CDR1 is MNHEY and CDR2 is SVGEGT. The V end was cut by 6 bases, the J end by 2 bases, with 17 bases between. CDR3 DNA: TGTGCCAGCAGCCCCCGAGCGTTGGGAACCTACAATGAGCAGTTCTTC. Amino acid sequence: CASSPRALGTYNEQFF.

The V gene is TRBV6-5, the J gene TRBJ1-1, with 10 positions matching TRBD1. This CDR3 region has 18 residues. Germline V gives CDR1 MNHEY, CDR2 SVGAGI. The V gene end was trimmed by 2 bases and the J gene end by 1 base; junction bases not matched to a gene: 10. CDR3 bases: TGTGCCAGCAGTTACGATCTGACGGGACAGGGGTGGAACACTGAAGCTTTCTTT. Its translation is CASSYDLTGQGWNTEAFF.

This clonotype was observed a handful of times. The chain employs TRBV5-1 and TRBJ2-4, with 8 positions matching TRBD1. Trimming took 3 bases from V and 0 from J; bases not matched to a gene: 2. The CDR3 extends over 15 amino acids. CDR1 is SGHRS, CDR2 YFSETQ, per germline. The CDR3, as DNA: TGCGCCAGCAGCTCAGGGGGCCTAGCCAAAAACATTCAGTACTTC. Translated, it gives CASSSGGLAKNIQYF.

CDR3 amino acids: CASSQGSGGQETQYF. The CDR3 DNA follows: TGCGCCAGCAGCCAAGGGAGCGGGGGACAAGAGACCCAGTACTTC. This chain joins TRBV4-1 and TRBJ2-5; the match to TRBD2 covers 8 bases. The ends lost 1 base at V and 2 bases at J; junction bases unmatched: 3. Germline V gene sequence: CDR1 MGHRA, CDR2 YSYEKL. The CDR3 covers 15 residues.

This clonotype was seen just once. CDR3 DNA: TGTGCCAGTAGTATTGGTGGGGCCTTGAACACTGAAGCTTTCTTT. Its translation: CASSIGGALNTEAFF. The chain is built from TRBV19 and TRBJ1-1; D might be TRBD1 (5 bases). Germline values: CDR1 LNHDA, CDR2 SQIVND (reference sequence). The CDR3 has 15 amino acids. V was shortened by 3 bases and J by 0 bases, with 11 bases between the two germline ends.

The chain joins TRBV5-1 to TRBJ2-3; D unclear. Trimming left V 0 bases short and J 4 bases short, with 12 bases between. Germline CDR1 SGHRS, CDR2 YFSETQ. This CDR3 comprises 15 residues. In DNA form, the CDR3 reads TGCGCCAGCAGCTTGGGCCCTACAGCCGCAGATACGCAGTATTTT. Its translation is CASSLGPTAADTQYF. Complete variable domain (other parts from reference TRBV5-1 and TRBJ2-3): KAGVTQTPRYLIKTRGQQVTLSCSPISGHRSVSWYQQTPGQGLQFLFEYFSETQRNKGNFPGRFSGRQFSNSRSEMNVSTLELGDSALYLCASSLGPTAADTQYFGPGTRLTVL.